This entry lists 10 T cell receptor beta chains sequenced from one sample in a study of cytomegalovirus exposure and HLA in healthy donors (dated by TCRdb to about 2017). Libraries came from the immunoSEQ multiplex PCR assay. The multiplex PCR relied on a mix of 60 forward primers for TCR Vbeta segments and 13 reverse primers for TCR Jbeta segments. TCRdb's version of the immuneACCESS table is confined to in-frame rearrangements and falls short of the full clone set. An unresolved V gene accounts for under half of the shortfall where checked; the remainder is of unknown origin. The sample table records fewer than 150,000 clones; 75% to 90% of these occur just once. The ten largest account for 7.5% to 9% of the sample. Material for sequencing was PBMCs. The receptor source for this set is a female donor in good health and CMV-seropositive.

The V call is TRBV4-1, the J call TRBJ2-2; 7 positions match TRBD1. Germline V lookup: CDR1 MGHRA, CDR2 YSYEKL. This CDR3 has 15 residues. V shed 4 bases, J shed 4 bases, and the junction held 6 bases outside the gene matches. For the CDR3, the DNA is TGCGCCAGCAGCCTTGAGGGGGCTGGCACCGGGGAGCTGTTTTTT. Its translation: CASSLEGAGTGELFF.

J is TRBJ1-4 and V is TRBV27, with D tentatively TRBD1 (5 bases). There are 14 residues in the CDR3. The V end lost 3 bases, the J end lost 7 bases, and 12 bases lay between the germline ends. From germline, CDR1 is MNHEY and CDR2 SMNVEV (reference sequence). The CDR3 here is CASSFQGLGEKLFF. The CDR3 DNA is TGTGCCAGCAGTTTCCAGGGACTGGGTGAAAAACTGTTTTTT. Full variable domain (remainder filled in from reference TRBV27 and TRBJ1-4): EAQVTQNPRYLITVTGKKLTVTCSQNMNHEYMSWYRQDPGLGLRQIYYSMNVEVTDKGDVPEGYKVSRKEKRNFPLILESPSPNQTSLYFCASSFQGLGEKLFFGSGTQLSVL.

This clone was counted a few times. The rearrangement joins TRBV7-3 to TRBJ2-7; TRBD2 agrees at 8 bases. The CDR3 loop spans 14 amino acids. The germline gives CDR1 SGHTA, CDR2 FQGTGA. V lost 5 bases and J lost 1; bases outside the gene matches: 4. CDR3 protein: CASSISGASYEQYF. Written as DNA, the CDR3 is TGTGCCAGCAGCATTAGCGGGGCTTCCTACGAGCAGTACTTC.

The chain has TRBV18 and TRBJ1-1; D gene unclear. The CDR3 sequence is 16 residues long. V was shortened by 6 bases and J by 0 bases, with 17 bases between the two germline ends. In germline, CDR1 is KGHSH, CDR2 LQKENI. The CDR3 DNA sequence: TGTGCCAGCTCGTCAATTCGGCAGGCTTTGAACACTGAAGCTTTCTTT. It translates to CASSSIRQALNTEAFF. Based on the CDR3 plus reference TRBV18 and TRBJ1-1, the full variable domain is NAGVMQNPRHLVRRRGQEARLRCSPMKGHSHVYWYRQLPEEGLKFMVYLQKENIIDESGMPKERFSAEFPKEGPSILRIQQVVRGDSAAYFCASSSIRQALNTEAFFGQGTRLTVV.

This clone was picked up a small number of times. This chain uses TRBV4-2 with TRBJ1-6; 10 bases fit TRBD1. CDR1 LGHNA and CDR2 YNFKEQ come from the germline V gene. V dropped 0 bases and J dropped 9; count of bases not matched to a gene: 5. The CDR3 has 16 amino acids. CDR3 sequence (DNA): TGTGCCAGCAGCCAAGATTGGACAGGGGGACCTTCACCCCTCCACTTT. Amino acids: CASSQDWTGGPSPLHF.

J is TRBJ2-7 and V is TRBV18, with 9 bases lining up with TRBD2. In germline, CDR1 is KGHSH, CDR2 LQKENI. The CDR3 runs to 22 residues. With 5 bases clipped from V and 0 bases from J, the junction kept 26 bases outside the gene matches. The DNA of the CDR3 is TGTGCCAGCTCAAACACGGCGGTATACAGACAATCTAGCGGGGAACGCTCCTACGAGCAGTACTTC. Its translation is CASSNTAVYRQSSGERSYEQYF. Complete variable domain (other parts from reference TRBV18 and TRBJ2-7): NAGVMQNPRHLVRRRGQEARLRCSPMKGHSHVYWYRQLPEEGLKFMVYLQKENIIDESGMPKERFSAEFPKEGPSILRIQQVVRGDSAAYFCASSNTAVYRQSSGERSYEQYFGPGTRLTVT.

The gene calls are TRBV6-5 and TRBJ2-7; D not certain. Trimming cost V 5 bases and J 5 bases, with 16 bases left between them. The CDR3 runs to 14 residues. In germline, CDR1 is MNHEY, CDR2 SVGAGI. The DNA for the CDR3 is TGTGCCAGCAGTGCCGGTTTTGGTGGGCACGAGCAGTACTTC. This translates into CASSAGFGGHEQYF.

This chain links TRBV9 with TRBJ1-2; D might be TRBD1 (5 bases). Germline CDR1 and CDR2: SGDLS and YYNGEE. CDR3 length: 15 residues. With 1 base removed from V and 10 bases from J, the gap between germline ends came to 20 bases. CDR3 residues: CASSVRDPAGSHYTF. DNA of the CDR3: TGTGCCAGCAGCGTAAGGGACCCTGCGGGGAGCCACTACACCTTC.

This clone has just a few counts. The chain combines TRBV5-1 with TRBJ1-6; D is perhaps TRBD1 (6 bases). The CDR3 runs 15 residues. V was shortened by 4 bases and J by 8 bases, with 16 bases between the two germline ends. In germline, CDR1 is SGHRS, CDR2 YFSETQ. The CDR3 reads CASSPRGGADSPLHF. CDR3 nucleotide sequence: TGCGCCAGCAGCCCGCGGGGGGGCGCGGATTCACCCCTCCACTTT.

The chain is built from TRBV9 and TRBJ2-3; 7 nucleotides match TRBD1. J gave up 3 bases and V 0 bases, and 4 bases lay outside the gene matches. Germline V lookup: CDR1 SGDLS, CDR2 YYNGEE. This CDR3 region has 15 residues. CDR3 DNA sequence: TGTGCCAGCAGCGTAGGGGACAGTATAACAGATACGCAGTATTTT. As protein: CASSVGDSITDTQYF.